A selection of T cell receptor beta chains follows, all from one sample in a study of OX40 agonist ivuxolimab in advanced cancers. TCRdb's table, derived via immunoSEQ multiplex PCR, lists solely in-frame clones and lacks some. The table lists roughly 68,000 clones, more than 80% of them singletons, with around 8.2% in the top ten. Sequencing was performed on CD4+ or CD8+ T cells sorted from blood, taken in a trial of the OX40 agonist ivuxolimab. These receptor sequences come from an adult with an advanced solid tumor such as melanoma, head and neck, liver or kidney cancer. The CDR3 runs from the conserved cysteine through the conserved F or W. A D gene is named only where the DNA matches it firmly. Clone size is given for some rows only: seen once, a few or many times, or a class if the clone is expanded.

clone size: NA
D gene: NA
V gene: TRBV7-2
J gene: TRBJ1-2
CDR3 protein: CASSHRTDYGYTF
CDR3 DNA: TGTGCCAGCAGCCACCGGACAGACTATGGCTACACCTTC

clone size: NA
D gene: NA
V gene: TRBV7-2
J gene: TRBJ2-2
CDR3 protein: CASSQDIRNTGELFF
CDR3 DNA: TGTGCCAGCAGTCAGGACATAAGGAACACCGGGGAGCTGTTTTTT

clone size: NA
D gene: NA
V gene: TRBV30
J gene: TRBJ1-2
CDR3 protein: CAWRTNRYGYTF
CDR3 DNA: TGTGCCTGGAGGACTAACCGATATGGCTACACCTTC

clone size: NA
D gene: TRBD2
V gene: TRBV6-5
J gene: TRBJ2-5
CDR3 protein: CASSSPGLAGQETQYF
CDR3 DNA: TGTGCCAGCAGTTCCCCAGGACTAGCGGGACAAGAGACCCAGTACTTC

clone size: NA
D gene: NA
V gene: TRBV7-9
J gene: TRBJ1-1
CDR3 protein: CANKGDTPNTEAFF
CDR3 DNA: TGTGCTAATAAGGGGGACACCCCGAACACTGAAGCTTTCTTT

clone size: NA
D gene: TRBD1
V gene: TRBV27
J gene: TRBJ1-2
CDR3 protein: CASSSTGDGYTF
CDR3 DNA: TGTGCCAGCAGCTCGACAGGGGATGGCTACACCTTC

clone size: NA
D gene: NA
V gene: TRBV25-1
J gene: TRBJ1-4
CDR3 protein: CASSSAKQKLFF
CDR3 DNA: TGTGCCAGCAGTTCCGCCAAGCAAAAACTGTTTTTT

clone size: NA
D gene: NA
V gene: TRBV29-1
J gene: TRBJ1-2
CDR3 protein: CSVTIQVNYGYTF
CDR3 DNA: TGCAGCGTGACCATACAAGTCAACTATGGCTACACCTTC

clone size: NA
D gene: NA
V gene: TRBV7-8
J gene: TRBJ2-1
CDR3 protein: CAVGRSSYNEQFF
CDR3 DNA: TGTGCCGTCGGACGTAGCTCCTACAATGAGCAGTTCTTC

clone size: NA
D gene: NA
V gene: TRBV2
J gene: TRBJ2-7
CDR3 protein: CASVWAYEQYF
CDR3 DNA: TGTGCCAGCGTGTGGGCCTACGAGCAGTACTTC

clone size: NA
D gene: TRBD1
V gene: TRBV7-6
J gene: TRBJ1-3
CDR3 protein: CASSPKTGGDPGNTIYF
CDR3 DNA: TGTGCCAGCAGCCCAAAGACAGGGGGCGATCCCGGAAACACCATATATTTT

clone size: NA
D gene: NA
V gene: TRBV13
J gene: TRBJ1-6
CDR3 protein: CASSREGSYNSPLHF
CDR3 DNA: TGTGCCAGCAGTCGTGAGGGGTCCTATAATTCACCCCTCCACTTT

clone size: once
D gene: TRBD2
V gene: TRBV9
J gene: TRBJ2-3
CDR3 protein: CASSGGLAGADTQYF
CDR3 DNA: TGTGCCAGCAGCGGGGGACTAGCGGGAGCAGATACGCAGTATTTT

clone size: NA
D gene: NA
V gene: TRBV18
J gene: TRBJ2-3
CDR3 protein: CASSPPPGLHTQYF
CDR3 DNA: TGTGCCAGCTCACCACCGCCTGGCCTCCATACGCAGTATTTT

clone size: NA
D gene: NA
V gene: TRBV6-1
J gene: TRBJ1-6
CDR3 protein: CASITGRKSPLHF
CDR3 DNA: TGTGCCAGCATAACAGGGCGTAAATCACCCCTCCACTTT

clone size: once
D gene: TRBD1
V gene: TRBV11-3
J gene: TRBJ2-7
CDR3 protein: CASSLGQGMSSYEQYF
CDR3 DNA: TGTGCCAGCAGCTTAGGACAGGGGATGAGCTCCTACGAGCAGTACTTC

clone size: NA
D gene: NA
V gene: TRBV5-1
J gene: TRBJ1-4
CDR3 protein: CASSSGTVPEKLFF
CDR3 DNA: TGCGCCAGCAGCTCCGGGACCGTACCCGAAAAACTGTTTTTT

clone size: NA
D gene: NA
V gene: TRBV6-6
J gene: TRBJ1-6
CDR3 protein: CASSELDSPLHF
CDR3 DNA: TGTGCCAGCAGCGAACTTGATTCACCCCTCCACTTT

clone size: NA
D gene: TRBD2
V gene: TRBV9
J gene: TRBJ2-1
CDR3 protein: CASSVAGGLYNEQFF
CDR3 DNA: TGTGCCAGCAGCGTAGCGGGGGGGCTCTACAATGAGCAGTTCTTC

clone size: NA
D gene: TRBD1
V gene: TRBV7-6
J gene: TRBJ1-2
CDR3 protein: CASSLNRGSDYGYTF
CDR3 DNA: TGTGCCAGCAGCTTAAACAGGGGTTCGGACTATGGCTACACCTTC

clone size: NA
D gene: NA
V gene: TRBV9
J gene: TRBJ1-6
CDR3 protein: CASSAQAESSYNSPLHF
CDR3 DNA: TGTGCCAGCAGCGCCCAGGCCGAGAGCTCCTATAATTCACCCCTCCACTTT

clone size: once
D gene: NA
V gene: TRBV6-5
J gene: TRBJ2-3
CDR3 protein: CASSTWGTDTQYF
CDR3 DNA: TGTGCCAGCAGCACTTGGGGCACAGATACGCAGTATTTT

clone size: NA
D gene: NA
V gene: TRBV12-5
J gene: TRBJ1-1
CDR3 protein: CASGLKRGRKNTEAFF
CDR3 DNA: TGTGCTAGTGGTTTGAAGCGGGGGCGAAAGAACACTGAAGCTTTCTTT

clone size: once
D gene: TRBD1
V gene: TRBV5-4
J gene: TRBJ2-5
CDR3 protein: CASSTPGQGAKTQYF
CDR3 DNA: TGTGCCAGCAGCACCCCGGGACAGGGGGCAAAGACCCAGTACTTC

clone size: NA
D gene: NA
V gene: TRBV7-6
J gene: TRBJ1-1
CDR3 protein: CASSLKVAKGGEAFF
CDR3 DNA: TGTGCCAGCAGCTTAAAGGTGGCAAAGGGGGGTGAAGCTTTCTTT

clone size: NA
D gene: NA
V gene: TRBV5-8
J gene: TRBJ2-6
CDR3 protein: CASSLELGAGANVLTF
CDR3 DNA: TGTGCCAGCAGCTTGGAATTAGGGGCTGGGGCCAACGTCCTGACTTTC

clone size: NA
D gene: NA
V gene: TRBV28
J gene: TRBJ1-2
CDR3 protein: CASSLSPGRAYGYTF
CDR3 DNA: TGTGCCAGCAGTTTATCTCCAGGGAGGGCCTATGGCTACACCTTC

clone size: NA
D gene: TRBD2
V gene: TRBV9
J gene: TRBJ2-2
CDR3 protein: CASSSRGASGVNGELFF
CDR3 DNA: TGTGCCAGCAGCTCAAGGGGGGCTAGCGGGGTAAACGGGGAGCTGTTTTTT

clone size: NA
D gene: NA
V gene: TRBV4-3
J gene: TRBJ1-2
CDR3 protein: CASSQDLDRPLDGYTF
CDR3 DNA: TGCGCCAGCAGCCAAGACCTCGACAGGCCCTTAGATGGCTACACCTTC

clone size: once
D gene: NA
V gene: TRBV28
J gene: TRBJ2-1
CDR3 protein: CAIGRLYNEQFF
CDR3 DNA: TGTGCCATCGGCCGGCTCTACAATGAGCAGTTCTTC

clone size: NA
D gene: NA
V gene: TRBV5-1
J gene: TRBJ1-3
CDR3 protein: CASSLVGRENTIYF
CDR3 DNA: TGCGCCAGCAGCTTGGTCGGCAGGGAAAACACCATATATTTT

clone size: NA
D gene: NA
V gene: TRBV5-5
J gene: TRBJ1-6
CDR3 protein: CASSSQVLAGGTYNSPLHF
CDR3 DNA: TGTGCCAGCAGCTCACAGGTCCTAGCTGGAGGAACCTATAATTCACCCCTCCACTTT

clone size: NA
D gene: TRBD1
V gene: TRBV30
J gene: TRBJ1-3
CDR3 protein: CAWSGGQGRNTIYF
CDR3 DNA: TGTGCCTGGAGTGGAGGACAGGGTAGGAACACCATATATTTT

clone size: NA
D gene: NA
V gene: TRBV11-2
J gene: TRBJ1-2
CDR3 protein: CASSLTDEGYGYTF
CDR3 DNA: TGTGCCAGCAGCTTAACCGATGAGGGCTATGGCTACACCTTC

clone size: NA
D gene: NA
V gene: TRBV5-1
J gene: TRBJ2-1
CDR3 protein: CASRPSRETVGVLYNEQFF
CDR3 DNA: TGCGCCAGCAGACCAAGTAGGGAGACAGTCGGGGTTCTTTACAATGAGCAGTTCTTC

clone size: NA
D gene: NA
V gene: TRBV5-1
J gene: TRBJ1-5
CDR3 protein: CASSLRGNQPQHF
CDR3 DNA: TGCGCCAGCAGCCTCCGAGGGAATCAGCCCCAGCATTTT

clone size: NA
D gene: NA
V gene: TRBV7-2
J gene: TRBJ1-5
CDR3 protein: CASSLEVDSQGHF
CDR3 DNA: TGTGCCAGCAGCTTAGAAGTGGACAGCCAAGGGCATTTT

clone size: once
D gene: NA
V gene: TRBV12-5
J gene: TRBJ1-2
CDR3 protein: CASGFSSQGGDTF
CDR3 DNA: TGTGCTAGTGGTTTTTCTTCGCAGGGCGGAGACACCTTC

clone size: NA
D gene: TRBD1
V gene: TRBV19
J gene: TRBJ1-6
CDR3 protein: CASSLGQHNSPLHF
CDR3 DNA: TGTGCCAGTAGTTTGGGACAGCATAATTCACCCCTCCACTTT

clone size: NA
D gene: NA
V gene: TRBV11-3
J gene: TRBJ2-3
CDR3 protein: CASSHRTGPDTQYF
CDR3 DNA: TGTGCCAGCAGTCATAGAACAGGGCCAGATACGCAGTATTTT